The rows below give T cell receptor beta chains drawn from one sample of a study of early T cells in non-severe SARS-CoV-2 infection. TCRdb used MiXCR to reprocess the 5' RACE reads, holding one entry per CDR3 protein. Here the sample spans some 45,000 distinct CDR3 sequences, about 7% being singletons. Material: whole blood. The source is an adult who was a healthcare worker with PCR-confirmed SARS-CoV-2 infection or an uninfected control (not recorded which). Each CDR3 is given with its conserved first and last residue.

v_gene,CDR3aa
TRBV18,CASSPGLAGEPDTQYF
TRBV27,CASSADRYEQYF
TRBV5-1,CASSLESGRETQYF
TRBV4-3,CASSQDEVAGGNEQFF
TRBV7-9,CASSWGTGEQYF
TRBV7-8,CASSLGRSVLNEKLFF
TRBV20-1,CSARGQEIWNTEAFF
TRBV3-1,CASSQLFLPYEAFF
TRBV7-3,CASSLKARGEAFF
TRBV6-5,CASSYADRGYEQFF
TRBV3-2,CASSLETSGDHTDTQYF
TRBV7-6,CASSLLPTRGTDTQYF
TRBV4-1,CASSQEGSPRFYNEQFF
TRBV6-5,CASSYSPGGLLFNSPLHF
TRBV7-6,CASSPSWGNEKLFF
TRBV4-3,CASSGTGGIADTQYF
TRBV11-2,CASSSYYVTTGKGADTQYF
TRBV7-2,CASSLLASRYTQYF
TRBV6-2/TRBV6-3,CASSYGRGDTGELFF
TRBV5-6,CASSSLRQGDEQYF
TRBV20-1,CSARDPSGGAQEQFF
TRBV20-1,CSAFLTRADTQYF
TRBV7-8,CASSLEDGFNSPLHF
TRBV20-1,CSARARGTDTQYF
TRBV2,CASGRERGELFF
TRBV14,CASSHLAGPQGADTQYF
TRBV3-1,CASSQLLSSYNEQFF
TRBV12-3/TRBV12-4,CASSPARPGQPGELFF
TRBV5-6,CASSPDQGGGTYNEQFF